The rows below give T cell receptor beta chains drawn from one sample of a study of blood T cell repertoires in COVID-19. This table comes from immunoSEQ multiplex PCR, and its TCRdb copy is limited to in-frame clones, with some not included. The sample records 250,000 or so clones, about 90% being singletons. Sample: PBMCs or T cells enriched from blood (not recorded which). The receptors shown here come from a human donor in a cohort exposed to, infected with or recovered from COVID-19 (not recorded which). The donor label of this sample is uncertain. Each CDR3 is given with its conserved first and last residue. The D gene is left open where the match is weak. Where a row states a size, it is once, few, many or the class of an expanded clone; other rows omit it.

clone_size	v_call	j_call	d_call	cdr3_aa	cdr3_nt
-	TRBV6-6	TRBJ2-2	TRBD1	CASTNRDRVLYGELFF	TGTGCCAGCACTAACCGGGACAGAGTGTTATACGGGGAGCTGTTTTTT
-	TRBV19	TRBJ1-2	TRBD1	CASSPSTGEQPGYTF	TGTGCCAGTAGTCCGTCGACAGGGGAACAACCTGGCTACACCTTC
-	TRBV21-1	TRBJ1-6	-	CASSKVPGDYSPLHF	TGTGCCAGCAGCAAAGTCCCAGGGGATTATTCACCCCTCCACTTT
few	TRBV10-1	TRBJ1-1	-	CASSDLRGAGTEAFF	TGCGCCAGCAGTGACTTACGGGGGGCCGGCACTGAAGCTTTCTTT
-	TRBV5-8	TRBJ2-7	-	CASSFIFSWSYEQYF	TGTGCCAGCAGCTTCATCTTTAGTTGGTCCTACGAGCAGTACTTC
-	TRBV27	TRBJ1-2	-	CASSLTGLRGYTF	TGTGCCAGCAGTTTAACAGGTCTGCGGGGCTACACCTTC
-	TRBV19	TRBJ1-1	-	CASSRWARNTEAFF	TGTGCCAGTAGTCGGTGGGCCCGGAACACTGAAGCTTTCTTT
-	TRBV18	TRBJ2-7	TRBD2	CASSDVAGYEQYF	TGTGCCAGCTCCGATGTAGCGGGGTACGAGCAGTACTTC
-	TRBV18	TRBJ1-3	TRBD1	CASSPGTGQTGNTIYF	TGTGCCAGCTCACCAGGGACAGGGCAAACTGGAAACACCATATATTTT
-	TRBV30	TRBJ1-6	-	CAWSGGRVKSPLHF	TGTGCCTGGAGTGGGGGCAGGGTCAAATCACCCCTCCACTTT
-	TRBV4-2	TRBJ2-1	TRBD2	CASSQPSGGVANEQFF	TGTGCCAGCAGCCAGCCTAGCGGGGGGGTGGCGAATGAGCAGTTCTTC
-	TRBV27	TRBJ1-6	-	CASSLLTTGGAGVSPLHF	TGTGCCAGCAGTTTACTCACCACGGGGGGGGCCGGGGTTTCACCCCTCCACTTT
-	TRBV24-1	TRBJ1-5	TRBD1	CATSERQGAGNQPQHF	TGTGCCACCAGTGAGAGACAGGGGGCCGGCAATCAGCCCCAGCATTTT
once	TRBV25-1	TRBJ1-6	-	CASGIGGGHSPLHF	TGTGCCAGCGGTATAGGGGGGGGACATTCACCCCTCCACTTT
-	TRBV4-1	TRBJ2-3	-	CASSVPGRTDTQYF	TGCGCCAGCAGCGTTCCAGGTCGCACAGATACGCAGTATTTT
-	TRBV7-8	TRBJ2-3	-	CASSLDGWADTQYF	TGTGCCAGCAGCTTAGACGGGTGGGCAGATACGCAGTATTTT
-	TRBV9	TRBJ2-3	TRBD2	CASSVGAGGGTDTQYF	TGTGCCAGCAGCGTAGGGGCGGGGGGAGGCACAGATACGCAGTATTTT
-	TRBV7-2	TRBJ1-2	TRBD1	CASSGRQGANYGYTF	TGTGCCAGCAGCGGGCGACAGGGGGCTAACTATGGCTACACCTTC
-	TRBV19	TRBJ1-3	-	CASSITGIGNTIYF	TGTGCCAGTAGTATCACAGGGATAGGGAACACCATATATTTT
-	TRBV24-1	TRBJ1-4	TRBD1	CATSDSRTGNEKLFF	TGTGCCACCAGTGATTCCCGGACAGGGAATGAAAAACTGTTTTTT
-	TRBV18	TRBJ2-7	-	CASSSTEGAGSYEQYF	TGTGCCAGCTCATCGACGGAGGGGGCAGGCTCCTACGAGCAGTACTTC
-	TRBV24-1	TRBJ2-3	-	CATSDWGSDSTDTQYF	TGTGCCACCAGTGATTGGGGTAGCGACAGCACAGATACGCAGTATTTT
-	TRBV7-9	TRBJ1-1	-	CASSTSLRSNTEAFF	TGTGCCAGCAGCACCTCACTGAGATCGAACACTGAAGCTTTCTTT
-	TRBV29-1	TRBJ2-5	-	CSARRGGQGETQYF	TGCAGCGCCCGAAGGGGGGGGCAAGGGGAGACCCAGTACTTC
-	TRBV4-1	TRBJ2-1	-	CASSQEGGITGFNYNEQFF	TGCGCCAGCAGCCAAGAAGGGGGAATAACAGGGTTCAACTACAATGAGCAGTTCTTC
once	TRBV4-2	TRBJ1-6	-	CASSSQGMGLSPLHF	TGTGCCAGCAGCTCCCAGGGTATGGGGCTCTCACCCCTCCACTTT
-	TRBV3-1/TRBV3-2	TRBJ1-3	TRBD1	CASSPTGTEFGNTIYF	TGTGCCAGCAGCCCCACCGGGACAGAATTTGGAAACACCATATATTTT
-	TRBV12-3/TRBV12-4	TRBJ2-3	-	CASSPSPPDTQYF	TGTGCCAGCAGTCCCTCCCCCCCAGATACGCAGTATTTT
-	TRBV28	TRBJ2-7	TRBD2	CASRGGSSYEQYF	TGTGCCAGCAGGGGGGGGAGCTCCTACGAGCAGTACTTC
-	TRBV30	TRBJ2-3	TRBD2	CAWPPGTSGGPDTQYF	TGTGCCTGGCCTCCCGGGACTAGCGGGGGGCCCGATACGCAGTATTTT
-	TRBV15	TRBJ1-6	TRBD1	CATRTGFDSPLHF	TGTGCCACTCGGACAGGGTTTGATTCACCCCTCCACTTT